These T cell receptor beta chains were read from a single sample in a study of blood T cell repertoires in COVID-19. Generated by immunoSEQ multiplex PCR, the TCRdb table keeps only in-frame clones and is missing some. This table holds 650,000 to 800,000 clones, more than 80% found once. Specimen: peripheral blood. The source is a woman aged 18-29 years with acute or convalescent COVID-19. CDR3s include the opening cysteine and the closing phenylalanine or tryptophan. A D gene is named only where the DNA matches it firmly. For some rows the clone size is stated as once, few or many, or as a class when expanded; others skip it.

j_call d_call clone_size v_call cdr3_nt cdr3_aa
TRBJ2-1 - - TRBV18 TGTGCCAGCTCACCATGGACAGATTACAATGAGCAGTTCTTC CASSPWTDYNEQFF
TRBJ1-1 - - TRBV5-1 TGCGCCAGCAGCTTGTTTTTACTTGCAAACACTGAAGCTTTCTTT CASSLFLLANTEAFF
TRBJ1-4 TRBD1 - TRBV27 TGTGCCAGCAGGACTGGACAGGGGGCAAATGAAAAACTGTTTTTT CASRTGQGANEKLFF
TRBJ2-7 TRBD2 - TRBV7-3 TGTGCCAGCAGCTTGGGCGGGGGGCCCAACTACGAGCAGTACTTC CASSLGGGPNYEQYF
TRBJ2-6 TRBD1 few TRBV4-3 TGCGCCAGCAGCCAAGGGGACAGGACAGGGGCCAACGTCCTGACTTTC CASSQGDRTGANVLTF
TRBJ1-1 - - TRBV18 TGTGCCAGCTCACCAGGGGCCACTGAAGCTTTCTTT CASSPGATEAFF
TRBJ2-2 TRBD2 - TRBV29-1 TGCAGCGTTGAAGTTGCGGGGGGCCCTAACACCGGGGAGCTGTTTTTT CSVEVAGGPNTGELFF
TRBJ1-1 - - TRBV7-3 TGTGCCAGCAGCTTAACGGGGGCCGAAACAGCTTTCTTT CASSLTGAETAFF
TRBJ1-2 - few TRBV6-5 TGTGCCAGTCTCCAGGGGCCAAACTATGGCTACACCTTC CASLQGPNYGYTF
TRBJ1-1 - - TRBV18 TGTGCCAGCTCACCCTCGGGGGGTAGGAACACTGAAGCTTTCTTT CASSPSGGRNTEAFF
TRBJ2-3 TRBD2 - TRBV5-1 TGCGCCAGCAGCTTCGGGGGGAGCACAGATACGCAGTATTTT CASSFGGSTDTQYF
TRBJ1-3 - few TRBV19 TGTGCCAGTAGTAACCCCCAGGGCAGGCGCTCTGGAAACACCATATATTTT CASSNPQGRRSGNTIYF
TRBJ2-3 TRBD2 - TRBV11-2 TGTGCCAGCAGCCTAGCGGGGGGTCGCACAGATACGCAGTATTTT CASSLAGGRTDTQYF
TRBJ2-1 TRBD2 - TRBV7-2 TGTGCCAGCAGCTTAGGATGGACTAGCGCCAGCAATGAGCAGTTCTTC CASSLGWTSASNEQFF
TRBJ1-2 TRBD1 - TRBV19 TGTGCCAGTAGTATAGACCTGGGACAGGAGGTGGGCTACACCTTC CASSIDLGQEVGYTF
TRBJ2-3 - - TRBV7-3 TGTGCCAGCAGCTCTAACTACGGCCTAGGGGGGGCCACAGATACGCAGTATTTT CASSSNYGLGGATDTQYF
TRBJ1-2 TRBD1 - TRBV5-4 TGTGCCAGCAGCCCTCACGGACAGGGAGGCTATGGCTACACCTTC CASSPHGQGGYGYTF
TRBJ1-5 - - TRBV5-1 TGCGCCAGCAGCTACACAGTGGCAGGGGTTGGTGGTAGCAATCAGCCCCAGCATTTT CASSYTVAGVGGSNQPQHF
TRBJ1-1 TRBD1 once TRBV19 TGTGCCAGTAGTTCAGTAGGGGGCGGGAACACTGAAGCTTTCTTT CASSSVGGGNTEAFF
TRBJ1-2 TRBD1 - TRBV4-1 TGCGCCAGCAGCCAAGATGGCCCGGGACAGCTGAACTATGGCTACACCTTC CASSQDGPGQLNYGYTF
TRBJ2-5 - - TRBV5-8 TGTGCCAGCAGCTTTCCCTACGATACAAGGGTGGGAGTGGAGACCCAGTACTTC CASSFPYDTRVGVETQYF
TRBJ1-1 - - TRBV5-5 TGTGCCAGCATCCAGGGGAGAGACACTGAAGCTTTCTTT CASIQGRDTEAFF
TRBJ2-2 TRBD2 - TRBV11-2 TGTGCCAGCAGCTTAGATCTGTCTAGCGGGGGTTCCGGGGAGCTGTTTTTT CASSLDLSSGGSGELFF
TRBJ1-2 - - TRBV27 TGTGCCAGCAGTTTCGGTCTTAACTATGGCTACACCTTC CASSFGLNYGYTF
TRBJ2-7 TRBD1 - TRBV5-5 TGTGCCAGCAGCCGACAGGGGGGGAAATACGAGCAGTACTTC CASSRQGGKYEQYF
TRBJ1-2 TRBD1 - TRBV29-1 TGCAGCGTGGAAACAGGGGGCTTCTATGGCTACACCTTC CSVETGGFYGYTF
TRBJ2-4 TRBD2 - TRBV19 TGTGCCAGTAGAGTGGCGGGGGGGTCAAACATTCAGTACTTC CASRVAGGSNIQYF
TRBJ1-3 TRBD1 - TRBV18 TGTGCCAGCTCACCGAGACAGGGTGAATTGAGCGGAAACACCATATATTTT CASSPRQGELSGNTIYF
TRBJ1-6 TRBD1 - TRBV7-9 TGTGCCAGCAGCCCCTGGACAGGACTGCGTGATTCACCCCTCCACTTT CASSPWTGLRDSPLHF
TRBJ1-1 - - TRBV12-3/TRBV12-4 TGTGCCAGCAGTTCGCGGGGGATACCTGAAGCTTTCTTT CASSSRGIPEAFF
TRBJ2-3 TRBD1 - TRBV6-5 TGTGCCAGCAGTCTTGACAGGGTCTCAGATACGCAGTATTTT CASSLDRVSDTQYF
TRBJ1-2 TRBD1 - TRBV2 TGTGCCAGCAACCTTTGGACAGGGGAAACTGGCTACACCTTC CASNLWTGETGYTF
TRBJ2-7 TRBD1 once TRBV6-5 TGTGCCAGCAGTTACCGACAGGGTTTGGGGGAGCAGTACTTC CASSYRQGLGEQYF
TRBJ2-2 - - TRBV2 TGTGCCAGCAGTTATGACAGGCTTAATACCGGGGAGCTGTTTTTT CASSYDRLNTGELFF
TRBJ2-1 TRBD2 - TRBV30 TGTGCCTGGGGGAGGAGGGGAGGGTTGGATGAGCAGTTCTTC CAWGRRGGLDEQFF
TRBJ1-1 - - TRBV5-1 TGCGCCAGCAGCTTGGAAAGAGGGCCCACTGAAGCTTTCTTT CASSLERGPTEAFF
TRBJ1-1 TRBD1 few TRBV5-8 TGTGCCAGCAGCTACCCACAGGGGGTGTACACTGAAGCTTTCTTT CASSYPQGVYTEAFF
TRBJ2-3 TRBD2 once TRBV12-5 TGTGCTAGTGGTTCCGGGACTAGCGGGGGATCAGATACGCAGTATTTT CASGSGTSGGSDTQYF
TRBJ1-2 TRBD1 once TRBV19 TGTGCCTGCCTTGGACGGGGACAGGATGGCTACACCTTC CACLGRGQDGYTF
TRBJ2-1 - once TRBV30 TGTGCCTGCGGGTCGGGTAGCTCCTACAATGAGCAGTTCTTC CACGSGSSYNEQFF
TRBJ1-6 - - TRBV30 TGTGCCTGGACTCAAGGGGGATCACCCCTCCACTTT CAWTQGGSPLHF
TRBJ2-7 - - TRBV2 TGTGCCAGCAGTTATCGGGGGGCCTCCTACGAGCAGTACTTC CASSYRGASYEQYF
TRBJ1-1 - - TRBV5-1 TGCGCCAGCAGCTTGTACCCCCCGGGGGGGGCATTCAACACTGAAGCTTTCTTT CASSLYPPGGAFNTEAFF
TRBJ2-1 TRBD2 - TRBV5-6 TGTGCCAGCAGCTTGAACCTGCTCGGGACTAGCGACGATGAGCAGTTCTTC CASSLNLLGTSDDEQFF
TRBJ1-5 - - TRBV6-6 TGTGCCAGCAGTTACGGGGCGGCGTCGGCCCAGCATTTT CASSYGAASAQHF
TRBJ2-2 - - TRBV6-5 TGTGCCAGCAGTTACGGACTCCCGAACACCGGGGAGCTGTTTTTT CASSYGLPNTGELFF
TRBJ1-1 - - TRBV19 TGTGCCAGTACATTGACCGGGGCCGCGGGGACTGAAGCTTTCTTT CASTLTGAAGTEAFF
TRBJ1-2 - - TRBV6-5 TGTGCCAGCAGTTACCTCCTAGGACAGAACTATGGCTACACCTTC CASSYLLGQNYGYTF
TRBJ2-2 - - TRBV3-1/TRBV3-2 TGTGCCAGCAGCCAAGATGGTTATTGGAGTCCGAACACCGGGGAGCTGTTTTTT CASSQDGYWSPNTGELFF
TRBJ1-1 - - TRBV6-5 TGTGCCAGCTCCCGGGGCACTGAAGCTTTCTTT CASSRGTEAFF
TRBJ2-3 TRBD1 - TRBV24-1 TGTGCCACCAGTGACCCAAATGGACAGGGGTTAAATACGCAGTATTTT CATSDPNGQGLNTQYF
TRBJ1-2 TRBD1 few TRBV11-2 TGTGCCAGCAGCTTAGCAGGGGGCGCTTCTAACTATGGCTACACCTTC CASSLAGGASNYGYTF
TRBJ2-2 TRBD2 - TRBV5-1 TGCGCCAGCAGCTTGGAATTAGCGGGGGGCCCCCTCGGGGAGCTGTTTTTT CASSLELAGGPLGELFF
TRBJ1-1 TRBD1 - TRBV11-2 TGTGCCAGCAGCTGGACAGGGGGGAACACTGAAGCTTTCTTT CASSWTGGNTEAFF
TRBJ2-3 TRBD2 - TRBV15 TGTGCCACCAGCTTTAGCGGGGGGGCCGCGGATACGCAGTATTTT CATSFSGGAADTQYF
TRBJ2-1 - once TRBV9 TGTGCCAGCAGCAAGGGGAATAGTATCGATGAGCAGTTCTTC CASSKGNSIDEQFF
TRBJ1-1 TRBD1 - TRBV5-1 TGCGCCAGCAGCCCCTGGGACAGCTCGAACACTGAAGCTTTCTTT CASSPWDSSNTEAFF
TRBJ2-4 TRBD2 - TRBV2 TGTGCCAGCAGTGTTGAGCGGGGGGACCTAGCCAAAAACATTCAGTACTTC CASSVERGDLAKNIQYF
TRBJ1-6 - - TRBV19 TGTGCCAGTACCCCGAGACAGGATTCACCCCTCCACTTT CASTPRQDSPLHF
TRBJ1-5 - - TRBV18 TGTGCCAGCTCACAGCAGGGTACAAATCAGCCCCAGCATTTT CASSQQGTNQPQHF